These 20 T cell receptor beta chains came from one sample sequenced in a study of blood T cell repertoires in COVID-19. This table comes from immunoSEQ multiplex PCR, and its TCRdb copy is limited to in-frame clones, with some not included. The sample consists of about 220,000 clones, roughly 80% of them appearing once. The sample comprised peripheral blood. These receptors were taken from a woman in her fifties or sixties who had recovered from COVID-19.

This chain links TRBV5-8 with TRBJ1-6, with 8 bases aligning to TRBD1. Per germline, CDR1 SGHTS and CDR2 YDEGEE. The CDR3 is 15 amino acids. J gave up 10 bases and V 0 bases, and 6 bases lay outside the gene matches. The CDR3 DNA sequence: TGTGCCAGCAGCTTGGGCAGGGGGCTGGGATCACCCCTCCACTTT. Translated: CASSLGRGLGSPLHF.

The rearrangement links TRBV20-1 to TRBJ1-2; D remains ambiguous. The CDR3 is made up of 8 amino acids. Germline V lookup: CDR1 DFQATT, CDR2 SNEGSKA (reference sequence). The CDR3 loop reads CRADGYTF. DNA of the CDR3: TGCAGAGCGGATGGCTACACCTTC.

The genes are TRBV2 and TRBJ2-7, with D perhaps matching TRBD1 (6 bases). The CDR3 has 13 residues. Germline CDR1 is SNHLY and CDR2 is FYNNEI. V was clipped by 6 bases and J by 6 bases, with 15 bases between them. CDR3 DNA: TGTGCCAGCAGCGCAATACAGGGTTCCGAGCAGTACTTC. Amino acids: CASSAIQGSEQYF.

The chain carries TRBV19 and TRBJ1-2, with TRBD1 identical over 12 bases. The germline CDR1 and CDR2 sequences are LNHDA and SQIVND (reference sequence). This CDR3 region has 14 residues. The ends lost 5 bases at V and 7 bases at J; junction bases unmatched: 5. CDR3 sequence: CASSLGQGAGGYTF. In nucleotides, the CDR3 is TGTGCCAGTAGTCTGGGACAGGGGGCGGGTGGCTACACCTTC.

This clone was counted only a few times. V and J are TRBV20-1 and TRBJ1-4, with no clear D. CDR1 is DFQATT, CDR2 SNEGSKA, per germline (reference sequence). The CDR3 runs to 14 residues. V was pared by 3 bases and J by 3 bases, with 11 bases between. CDR3 region: CSASWRQANEKLFF. As DNA, the CDR3 is TGCAGTGCTAGTTGGCGTCAGGCTAATGAAAAACTGTTTTTT.

In the case of this clone: Other DNA sequences in this sample translate to the same CDR3. The V and J genes are TRBV7-3 and TRBJ1-1, with 8 bases aligning to TRBD1. Trimming cost V 5 bases and J 4 bases; bases outside gene matches: 3. The CDR3 spans 13 residues. Germline V gene lookup returns CDR1 SGHTA and CDR2 FQGTGA. The CDR3 spells CASSPGQGTEAFF. In DNA form, the CDR3 reads TGTGCCAGCAGCCCAGGACAGGGCACTGAAGCTTTCTTT.

CDR3 residues: CASSSSPSGSGFYGYTF. Here the CDR3 DNA reads TGTGCCAGCAGCTCATCCCCCTCGGGGTCGGGGTTCTATGGCTACACCTTC. The chain employs TRBV7-9 and TRBJ1-2; D is unresolved. This CDR3 spans 17 amino acids. Per germline, CDR1 SEHNR and CDR2 FQNEAQ (reference sequence). V gave up 4 bases and J gave up 4 bases, with 22 bases separating them. Drawing the rest from reference TRBV7-9 and TRBJ1-2, the complete variable domain is DTGVSQNPRHKITKRGQNVTFRCDPISEHNRLYWYRQTLGQGPEFLTYFQNEAQLEKSRLLSDRFSAERPKGSFSTLEIQRTEQGDSAMYLCASSSSPSGSGFYGYTFGSGTRLTVV.

The rearrangement links TRBV10-1 to TRBJ1-2; a possible D gene is TRBD1 (6 bases). V was trimmed by 2 bases and J by 6 bases, leaving 10 bases between them. CDR1 is WNHNN and CDR2 is SYGVQD in the germline V gene (reference sequence). The CDR3 spans 13 residues. The CDR3 region is CASSEQQGHGYTF. Here the CDR3 DNA reads TGCGCCAGCAGTGAGCAACAGGGTCATGGCTACACCTTC.

V gene TRBV4-2 combines with J gene TRBJ1-1; the match to TRBD1 covers 7 bases. This CDR3 has 16 amino acids. V was clipped by 1 base and J by 1 base; unmatched bases: 6. Germline assignment: CDR1 LGHNA and CDR2 YNFKEQ. The CDR3 DNA follows: TGTGCCAGCAGCCAAGTCGAGGACAGGCCGAACACTGAAGCTTTCTTT. Encoded protein: CASSQVEDRPNTEAFF.

This clone was recorded a few times. This chain links TRBV6-2 or TRBV6-3 with TRBJ2-3, with 9 positions matching TRBD2. The CDR3 totals 14 residues. Germline V CDR1 and CDR2: MNHEY, SVGEGT. The ends lost 2 bases at V and 4 bases at J; junction bases unmatched: 1. CDR3 coding DNA: TGTGCCAGCAGTTACACTAGCGGGCCAGATACGCAGTATTTT. Translating gives CASSYTSGPDTQYF.

The rearrangement uses TRBV4-2 and TRBJ2-7, with D possibly TRBD2 on 6 matching bases. CDR1 LGHNA and CDR2 YNFKEQ come from the germline V gene. The V end lost 3 bases, the J end lost 2 bases, and 14 bases lay between the germline ends. The CDR3 contains 15 residues. CDR3: CASSQGIAVAYEQYF. Written as DNA, the CDR3 is TGTGCCAGCAGCCAGGGTATAGCGGTTGCCTACGAGCAGTACTTC.

The chain uses TRBV4-1 and TRBJ2-3, with 13 nucleotides matching TRBD2. V lost 1 base, J lost 0 bases, and 10 bases stayed unmatched. Germline lookup yields CDR1 MGHRA and CDR2 YSYEKL. The CDR3 length is 20 residues. The CDR3 is CASSQGGLAGALKSTDTQYF. The CDR3 nucleotides read TGCGCCAGCAGCCAAGGTGGACTAGCGGGGGCGTTGAAGAGCACAGATACGCAGTATTTT.

Regarding this clone: Within the sample, other DNA sequences also encode this same CDR3. The J gene is TRBJ1-2, the V gene TRBV5-1; no firm D call. Trimming took off 0 bases at V and 4 bases at J, with 4 bases between the two ends. The CDR3 consists of 12 residues. The germline V gene has CDR1 SGHRS and CDR2 YFSETQ. The CDR3 nucleotides are TGCGCCAGCAGCTTGGACTCCTATGGCTACACCTTC. As protein: CASSLDSYGYTF. The entire variable domain, with the rest obtained from reference TRBV5-1 and TRBJ1-2, is as follows: KAGVTQTPRYLIKTRGQQVTLSCSPISGHRSVSWYQQTPGQGLQFLFEYFSETQRNKGNFPGRFSGRQFSNSRSEMNVSTLELGDSALYLCASSLDSYGYTFGSGTRLTVV.

The V gene is TRBV4-1, the J gene TRBJ2-1; 7 bases match TRBD2. Germline trimming cut 5 bases from V and 9 bases from J; bases unmatched to any gene: 16. Germline V gene data show CDR1 as MGHRA and CDR2 as YSYEKL. The CDR3 loop spans 16 amino acids. CDR3 amino acids: CASSSRDLTSEGEQFF. Written as DNA, the CDR3 is TGCGCCAGCAGCTCGAGAGACTTAACTAGCGAGGGTGAGCAGTTCTTC.

The chain couples TRBV6-6 to TRBJ1-3; D remains unclear. CDR1 is MNHNY, CDR2 SVGAGI, per germline (reference sequence). The CDR3 spans 15 residues. The V end was cut by 2 bases, the J end by 4 bases, with 12 bases between. The CDR3 DNA is TGTGCCAGCAGTTACGGGCAAGGGAGAGGAAACACCATATATTTT. Translated: CASSYGQGRGNTIYF.

This chain connects TRBV7-8 to TRBJ1-4; TRBD1 agrees at 8 bases. The V gene end was trimmed by 5 bases and the J gene end by 6 bases; junction bases not matched to a gene: 5. The CDR3 extends over 14 amino acids. Germline assignment: CDR1 SGHVS and CDR2 FQNEAQ. Here the CDR3 reads CASSIQGVYEKLFF. The CDR3 DNA follows: TGTGCCAGCAGCATACAGGGGGTTTATGAAAAACTGTTTTTT.

The table lists this clone with a few counts. The chain is built from TRBV9 and TRBJ1-5, with D possibly TRBD1 on 5 matching bases. V lost 3 bases to trimming and J lost 0 bases, with 7 bases between them. This CDR3 region has 14 residues. CDR1 SGDLS and CDR2 YYNGEE come from the germline V gene. Here the CDR3 DNA reads TGTGCCAGCAGCGCAGGGAATAGCAATCAGCCCCAGCATTTT. This gives the protein CASSAGNSNQPQHF.

This clone was counted many times. The genes are TRBV15 and TRBJ2-5, with 7 bases aligning to TRBD2. This CDR3 region has 15 residues. Germline V gives CDR1 LNHNV, CDR2 YYDKDF (reference sequence). J gave up 2 bases and V 1 base, and 4 bases lay outside the gene matches. CDR3 DNA: TGTGCCACCAGCAGAGGGGGGGGAATGCAAGAGACCCAGTACTTC. Its protein product is CATSRGGGMQETQYF.

The CDR3 DNA follows: TGCGCCAGCAGCCGAGGGACTATTCTGACAGATACGCAGTATTTT. Translation gives CASSRGTILTDTQYF. The chain links TRBV4-3 to TRBJ2-3; TRBD2 agrees at 7 bases. V shed 4 bases and J 3 bases; nucleotides not matched to a gene: 7. The CDR3 covers 15 residues. Germline V CDR1 and CDR2: LGHNA, YSLEER.

CDR3 residues: CASSPTGGRDTGELFF. CDR3 sequence (DNA): TGTGCCAGCAGCCCTACGGGGGGGCGGGACACCGGGGAGCTGTTTTTT. The V gene is TRBV13, the J gene TRBJ2-2; TRBD2 matches at 8 bases. The V gene's germline CDR1 is PRHDT and CDR2 FYEKMQ (reference sequence). With V trimmed by 5 bases and J by 3 bases, 8 bases remained unmatched. The CDR3 length is 16 residues. Drawing the rest from reference TRBV13 and TRBJ2-2, the complete variable domain is AAGVIQSPRHLIKEKRETATLKCYPIPRHDTVYWYQQGPGQDPQFLISFYEKMQSDKGSIPDRFSAQQFSDYHSELNMSSLELGDSALYFCASSPTGGRDTGELFFGEGSRLTVL.